This T cell receptor (beta chain) derives from a study of shared clonotypes between healthy human individuals. Study outcomes and limitations: The low donor count limited represented genetic and exposure-history diversity.

Note on this clone: No antigen is known for it.

Germline CDR1 reads MDHEN; CDR2 reads SYDVKM. There are 15 residues in the CDR3. The V end lost 6 bases, the J end lost 1 base, and 16 bases lay between the germline ends. Sequencing was performed with immunoSEQ multiplex PCR; in TCRdb, only in-frame clones are kept and a portion is missing. The table lists under 650,000 clones, 90% to 97% of them singletons, with approximately 0.062% in the top ten. Sequenced input: naive CD4+ T cells sorted from blood. As to subset: CD45RA+ positively selected. The clonotype was recovered from a woman in her twenties or thirties in good health. V and J are TRBV28 and TRBJ2-7; tentative D call: TRBD1 (6 bases). CDR3 protein: CASSPIGTQSYEQYF. The CDR3 DNA reads TGTGCCAGCAGCCCTATCGGGACACAATCCTACGAGCAGTACTTC.